This passage covers 10 T cell receptor beta chains from one sample sequenced in a study of blood T cells in healthy people across ages. With a J-beta primer mix and a sample-barcoded 5' primer, a second PCR ran roughly 6 to 11 cycles. Via MiXCR, TCRdb re-called the 5' RACE reads, giving one row per CDR3 protein. This sample has approximately 1,700,000 distinct CDR3 sequences, with 39% found just once. Sample: blood. These receptors originate from a human donor in good health.

This clonotype was detected a few times. The chain is built from TRBV18 and TRBJ2-1; D gene ambiguous. With 1 base removed from V and 9 bases from J, the gap between germline ends came to 7 bases. Per germline, CDR1 KGHSH and CDR2 LQKENI. This CDR3 spans 12 amino acids. CDR3 nucleotide sequence: TGTGCCAGCTCACCACTAGCAAGTGAGCAGTTCTTC. Translation: CASSPLASEQFF.

The chain has TRBV20-1 and TRBJ2-1; no clear D. Germline loops: CDR1 DFQATT, CDR2 SNEGSKA (reference sequence). Trimming took 6 bases from V and 1 from J, leaving 13 bases between them. This CDR3 comprises 14 residues. The CDR3 here is CSADLVESYNEQFF. The DNA for the CDR3 is TGCAGTGCCGACCTCGTAGAGTCCTACAATGAGCAGTTCTTC.

This clonotype appeared a few times. The chain links TRBV5-1 to TRBJ2-7, with TRBD1 as a possible D gene (5 bases). Trimming took off 0 bases at V and 0 bases at J, with 10 bases between the two ends. CDR1 is SGHRS, CDR2 YFSETQ, per germline. The CDR3 runs to 15 residues. The CDR3 DNA reads TGCGCCAGCAGCTTGGAGGTAGGGGCCTCCTACGAGCAGTACTTC. Translated, it gives CASSLEVGASYEQYF.

This clonotype was seen once. The V call is TRBV7-2, the J call TRBJ2-1; D may be TRBD1 or TRBD2 (5 bases each). The V gene's germline CDR1 is SGHTA and CDR2 FQGNSA. The CDR3 runs to 15 residues. Trimming left V 2 bases short and J 6 bases short, with 14 bases between. The CDR3 DNA reads TGTGCCAGCAGCTTAAGGGTGGGGGTACTCAATGAGCAGTTCTTC. It is translated as CASSLRVGVLNEQFF. The full variable domain, in which reference TRBV7-2 and TRBJ2-1 provide the parts outside the CDR3, is GAGVSQSPSNKVTEKGKDVELRCDPISGHTALYWYRQSLGQGLEFLIYFQGNSAPDKSGLPSDRFSAERTGGSVSTLTIQRTQQEDSAVYLCASSLRVGVLNEQFFGPGTRLTVL.

This chain connects TRBV4-2 to TRBJ1-4; D gene uncertain. Trimming removed 0 bases at V and 4 bases at J, with 12 bases between. The length of the CDR3 is 16 residues. CDR1 is LGHNA and CDR2 is YNFKEQ in the germline V gene. The CDR3 loop reads CASSQDEAGYNEKLFF. The CDR3 DNA sequence: TGTGCCAGCAGCCAAGATGAGGCGGGATATAATGAAAAACTGTTTTTT.

This clonotype was counted a few times. V gene TRBV5-1 combines with J gene TRBJ2-3, with 8 bases aligning to TRBD2. Unmatched junction bases numbered 8, after V lost 3 bases and J lost 5 bases. Germline lookup yields CDR1 SGHRS and CDR2 YFSETQ. The CDR3 totals 15 residues. CDR3 region: CASSYGTSGIDTQYF. The CDR3 nucleotides read TGCGCCAGCAGCTACGGGACTAGTGGTATAGATACGCAGTATTTT. Drawing the rest from reference TRBV5-1 and TRBJ2-3, the complete variable domain is KAGVTQTPRYLIKTRGQQVTLSCSPISGHRSVSWYQQTPGQGLQFLFEYFSETQRNKGNFPGRFSGRQFSNSRSEMNVSTLELGDSALYLCASSYGTSGIDTQYFGPGTRLTVL.

The J gene is TRBJ1-6, the V gene TRBV4-1; TRBD1 might be the D (6 bases). Per the germline V gene, CDR1 is MGHRA and CDR2 is YSYEKL. The V end was cut by 0 bases, the J end by 10 bases, with 13 bases between. This CDR3 contains 15 residues. The CDR3 is CASSQDWTVRSPLHF. The CDR3 DNA reads TGCGCCAGCAGCCAAGATTGGACAGTTCGCTCACCCCTCCACTTT.

The V gene is TRBV4-3, the J gene TRBJ2-3; perhaps D is TRBD1 or TRBD2 (5 bases each). There are 17 residues in the CDR3. Germline values: CDR1 LGHNA, CDR2 YSLEER. Trimming cost V 0 bases and J 2 bases, with 15 bases left between them. CDR3 residues: CASSQERGDVHTDTQYF. The CDR3 DNA reads TGCGCCAGCAGCCAAGAACGTGGGGACGTACACACAGATACGCAGTATTTT.

This clonotype was recorded only once. This chain connects TRBV29-1 to TRBJ2-5; 8 bases agree with TRBD2. CDR1 and CDR2 from the germline V gene are SQVTM and ANQGSEA. The CDR3 spans 13 residues. V dropped 3 bases and J dropped 11; count of bases not matched to a gene: 11. The CDR3, as DNA: TGCAGCGTTGAGTCTGTCGGGGGGGGAGAGCAGTACTTC. It codes for CSVESVGGGEQYF. Full variable domain (outside the CDR3, taken from reference TRBV29-1 and TRBJ2-5): SAVISQKPSRDICQRGTSLTIQCQVDSQVTMMFWYRQQPGQSLTLIATANQGSEATYESGFVIDKFPISRPNLTFSTLTVSNMSPEDSSIYLCSVESVGGGEQYFGPGTRLLVL.

This clonotype was found a few times. The rearrangement joins TRBV6-5 to TRBJ2-7; D may be TRBD1 or TRBD2 (5 bases each). Germline CDR1 MNHEY, CDR2 SVGAGI. This CDR3 spans 14 amino acids. V was pared by 3 bases and J by 7 bases, with 16 bases between. CDR3 DNA sequence: TGTGCCAGCAGTTATCGGGGCTCCTACAATGAGCAGTACTTC. It yields the protein CASSYRGSYNEQYF.